These T cell receptor beta chains were read from a single sample in a study of breast tumors, draining lymph nodes, adjacent tissues. TCRdb ran MiXCR on the multiplex PCR reads and lists one entry per CDR3 protein. The table includes about 170,000 distinct CDR3 sequences, approximately 33% detected once. What was sequenced was axillary lymph node tissue. Receptors were obtained from a female donor with breast cancer. Some clones in this sample may be carry-over from other donors' samples. The CDR3 runs from the conserved cysteine through the conserved F or W. The order of the fields is CDR3 length, clone size, V gene, D gene, J gene, CDR3 DNA, CDR3 protein. D genes are given only for firm matches. Part of the rows lack a size; the others show once, few, many or a class for expanded clones.

14	-	TRBV9	-	TRBJ2-2	TGTGCCAGCCGCGTAGGAGGGGATACCCACGAGCTGTTTTTT	CASRVGGDTHELFF
14	many	TRBV30	TRBD2	TRBJ2-1	TGTGCTTCTACGGCGAGCGGGGGGGTTACTGAGCAGTTCTTC	CASTASGGVTEQFF
14	once	TRBV9	-	TRBJ2-3	TGTGCCAGCAGCGTAGCGGGAGCCCCAGATACGCAGTATTTT	CASSVAGAPDTQYF
14	-	TRBV28	-	TRBJ2-7	TGTGCCAGCGCCACAGGTCTGTCTCCCTACGAGCAGTACTTC	CASATGLSPYEQYF
15	-	TRBV2	-	TRBJ2-3	TGTGCCAGCAGTGAATGGACCGGCGGCACAGATACGCAGTATTTT	CASSEWTGGTDTQYF
13	many	TRBV25-1	TRBD1	TRBJ2-7	TGTGCCAGCAGTGTGGGACAGTCCTACGAGCAGTACTTC	CASSVGQSYEQYF
12	many	TRBV12-3/TRBV12-4	-	TRBJ2-7	TGTGCCAGCAGTTTTACGGGGTCCGAGCAGTACTTC	CASSFTGSEQYF
16	many	TRBV12-3/TRBV12-4	-	TRBJ2-1	TGTGCCAGCAGTTTAAGGCGGGGCGGGCCCTACAATGAGCAGTTCTTC	CASSLRRGGPYNEQFF
17	many	TRBV4-3	TRBD2	TRBJ2-3	TGCGCCAGCAGCCATGCGGGACTAAGTAGTAGCACAGATACGCAGTATTTT	CASSHAGLSSSTDTQYF
17	many	TRBV27	TRBD2	TRBJ2-7	TGTGCCAGCAGTACCCTCACTAGCGGAATCGTCTCCTACGAGCAGTACTTC	CASSTLTSGIVSYEQYF
16	-	TRBV5-6	-	TRBJ2-3	TGTGCCAGCAGGCCATTGTACAGGGTGGGCACAGATACGCAGTATTTT	CASRPLYRVGTDTQYF
14	many	TRBV5-1	-	TRBJ2-7	TGCGCCAGCAGCTTGGAGGTCAGGGGGGGCGAGCAGTACTTC	CASSLEVRGGEQYF
17	many	TRBV24-1	-	TRBJ2-3	TGTGCCACCAGTGATAATAGCGGCCTCGTTGGCACAGATACGCAGTATTTT	CATSDNSGLVGTDTQYF
13	many	TRBV6-1	TRBD1	TRBJ2-2	TGTGCCAGCCAGGGACAGGGGTTCGGGGAGCTGTTTTTT	CASQGQGFGELFF
12	-	TRBV29-1	TRBD2	TRBJ2-7	TGCAGCGTTGGACTAGCGGGATACGAGCAGTACTTC	CSVGLAGYEQYF
13	-	TRBV10-3	TRBD1	TRBJ1-5	TGTGCCAGACAGGGCCAAGGCAATCAGCCCCAGCATTTT	CARQGQGNQPQHF
13	once	TRBV19	-	TRBJ2-5	TGTGCCAATAGAGCGAGTCCGGGAGAGACCCAGTGCTTC	CANRASPGETQCF
16	many	TRBV12-3/TRBV12-4	TRBD2	TRBJ2-2	TGTGCCAGCAGCGAGATAGCGGGGGGGCACACCGGGGAGCTGTTTTTT	CASSEIAGGHTGELFF
14	many	TRBV19	TRBD2	TRBJ2-1	TGTGCCAGTAACCCAGCGGGAGGGGGGAATGAGCAGTTCTTC	CASNPAGGGNEQFF
16	-	TRBV15	-	TRBJ2-3	TGTGCCACCAGCAGAGCGTCGAACAAGGGAGCAGATGCGCAGTATTTT	CATSRASNKGADAQYF
14	many	TRBV6-6	TRBD1	TRBJ1-5	TGTGCCAGCAGACCAGGGGGCGCGGGTCAGCCCCAGCATTTT	CASRPGGAGQPQHF
13	many	TRBV7-3	TRBD1	TRBJ1-2	TGTGCCAGCAGCTTCACAGGGGGGGGTGGCTACACCTTC	CASSFTGGGGYTF
13	many	TRBV7-9	-	TRBJ1-4	TGTGCCAGCGGGCCCGGGGGGGAAGAAAAACTGTTTTTT	CASGPGGEEKLFF
12	many	TRBV9	-	TRBJ2-2	TGTGCCAGCAGTTACCGTACCGGGGAGCTGTTTTTT	CASSYRTGELFF
15	-	TRBV5-8	-	TRBJ2-6	TGTGCCAGCAGCCCCCTTACGACAGGTGTCAACGTCCTGACTTTC	CASSPLTTGVNVLTF
13	many	TRBV5-1	TRBD1	TRBJ2-7	TGCGCCACCTCCGGGACAGGTGAAGCCGAGCAGTACTTC	CATSGTGEAEQYF
20	-	TRBV12-3/TRBV12-4	TRBD1	TRBJ1-4	TGTGCCAGCAGTCAACCCCGGGGACAGGGGGCCTCCTCAACTAGTGAAAAACTGTTTTTT	CASSQPRGQGASSTSEKLFF
16	many	TRBV7-2	TRBD2	TRBJ2-7	TGTGCCAGCAGCGACCCGGGGGGGGGAGGTTCCTACGAGCAGTACTTC	CASSDPGGGGSYEQYF
12	many	TRBV29-1	-	TRBJ1-2	TGCAGCGTCCGGGGGGGGGCTGACGGCTACACCTTC	CSVRGGADGYTF
14	many	TRBV27	-	TRBJ1-5	TGTGCCAGCAGTTCTACGACAAGGAATCAGCCCCAGCATTTT	CASSSTTRNQPQHF
16	many	TRBV2	TRBD1	TRBJ1-1	TGTGCCAGGATCCGCGGGACAGGCCTAATGAACACTGAAGCTTTCTTT	CARIRGTGLMNTEAFF
15	many	TRBV20-1	TRBD1	TRBJ1-4	TGCAGTGCTAGAGACTCCGGGACAGGGGTAGAAAAACTGTTTTTT	CSARDSGTGVEKLFF
16	-	TRBV2	-	TRBJ1-2	TGTGCCTGCAGTGCTAAGACCGGGACGGAGACCTATGGCTACACCTTC	CACSAKTGTETYGYTF
15	many	TRBV5-1	-	TRBJ2-1	TGCGCCAGCAGCTTGGGTCTTATCTCTCCCAATGAGCAGTTCTTC	CASSLGLISPNEQFF
12	many	TRBV6-2/TRBV6-3	-	TRBJ2-2	TGTGCCACCGTCCGGAACACCGGGGAGCTGTTTTTT	CATVRNTGELFF
15	many	TRBV12-3/TRBV12-4	-	TRBJ2-1	TGTGCCAGCAGTTTCGGTGGGGGTGGGTACAATGAGCAGTTCTTC	CASSFGGGGYNEQFF
13	many	TRBV27	-	TRBJ2-7	TGTGCCAGCGGATTGGACGGCTCCTACGAGCAGTACTTC	CASGLDGSYEQYF
11	many	TRBV6-2/TRBV6-3	-	TRBJ2-7	TGTGCCAGCAGTTTCTCGCTCGAGCAGTACTTC	CASSFSLEQYF
22	-	TRBV7-2	-	TRBJ2-6	TGTGCCAGCAGCTTAGCGATGAGTGGAGGGGGATATTGGGGCCCTGGGGTCAACGTCCTGACTTTC	CASSLAMSGGGYWGPGVNVLTF
12	many	TRBV5-1	-	TRBJ2-7	TGCGCCAGCAGCTTAGTGGTCCACGAGCAGTACTTC	CASSLVVHEQYF
14	many	TRBV12-3/TRBV12-4	-	TRBJ2-5	TGTGCCAGCAGCGCCATGGGGGGCAGGCGGACCCAGTACTTC	CASSAMGGRRTQYF
14	many	TRBV25-1	-	TRBJ1-1	TGTGCCAGCAGACCAGGGTGGGTGAACACTGAAGCTTTCTTT	CASRPGWVNTEAFF
15	many	TRBV29-1	TRBD2	TRBJ2-1	TGCAGCTACCTCGGGGTAGCGGGGTTCTACAATGAGCAGTTCTTC	CSYLGVAGFYNEQFF
13	many	TRBV12-3/TRBV12-4	TRBD1	TRBJ2-2	TGTGCCTCCATGGGACAGGGGTTCGGGGAGCTGTTTTTT	CASMGQGFGELFF
15	many	TRBV30	TRBD1	TRBJ2-5	TGTGCCTGGACTGACTCGACAGGGGGCCGGGGGACCCAGTACTTC	CAWTDSTGGRGTQYF
14	many	TRBV24-1	TRBD1	TRBJ2-5	TGTGCCACCACATTAGACAGGGGCCAAGAGACCCAGTACTTC	CATTLDRGQETQYF
12	-	TRBV6-2/TRBV6-3	TRBD1	TRBJ1-2	TGTGCCAGCAAGACAGGGGGCAATGGCTACACCTTC	CASKTGGNGYTF
12	many	TRBV24-1	TRBD1	TRBJ1-5	TGTGCCATCGGGACAGGGAATCAGCCCCAGCATTTT	CAIGTGNQPQHF
13	-	TRBV7-3	-	TRBJ2-1	TGTGCCAGCAGCTTACGGACCATGGATGAGCAGCTCTTC	CASSLRTMDEQLF
14	many	TRBV19	-	TRBJ2-1	TGTGCCAGTAGTATAGTAGGACCCCACAATGAGCAGTTCTTC	CASSIVGPHNEQFF